This TCR beta chain stems from a study of identical twins. General observations from the study: It was out-of-frame TCR alpha sharing in monozygotic twins that models underestimated. Out-of-frame beta sequences exhibited a weaker degree of excess twin sharing.

The authors used template switching to add a universal primer site and gave cDNA unique molecular identifiers. TCRdb passed the 5' RACE reads through MiXCR, listing each CDR3 protein once. This sample has roughly 1.6 million distinct CDR3 sequences; less than 35% occur once, and the top ten carry under 0.35%. Germline V lookup: CDR1 LNHNV, CDR2 YYDKDF (reference sequence). The CDR3 covers 14 residues. V lost 0 bases, J lost 3 bases, and 8 bases lay in between. This clonotype was counted between two and nine times. What it recognizes is unknown. J is TRBJ2-5 and V is TRBV15, with a tentative D call TRBD1 (5 bases). The source material was cord blood. This TCR derives from a newborn girl in good health. The CDR3 bases are TGTGCCACCAGCAGAGATCGGACAAAAGAGACCCAGTACTTC. As protein: CATSRDRTKETQYF.